The clone carrying this TCR beta chain was counted only a few times. Its antigen is not identified. With V trimmed by 4 bases and J by 3 bases, 2 bases remained unmatched. CDR3 length: 14 residues. The V gene's germline CDR1 is KGHSY and CDR2 FQNENV. Repertoires were generated with immunoSEQ multiplex PCR, while TCRdb's copy carries only in-frame clones and drops some. Found here are about 36,000 clones, 77% of them singletons; the top ten hold roughly 3%. This sample was taken from a study of CD4 T cells in relation to SARS-CoV-2 and coronaviruses. About the study: PBMCs were cultured with antigen for over 8 days before TCR beta sequencing. Convalescent patients were under ten males and a few females; two were Hispanic. Crossreactive spike epitopes shared across donors were mapped to their HLA restriction.

Overall study results and limits: Crossreactive clones expanded significantly less to SARS-CoV-2 than monoreactive clones.

The sequence was obtained from an adult with COVID-19. Sequenced material: memory CD4+ T cells from PBMCs, cultured in vitro. V is TRBV16 and J is TRBJ2-3; 9 positions agree with TRBD1. The CDR3 here is CASSPQGATDTQYF. As DNA, the CDR3 is TGTGCCAGCAGCCCACAGGGGGCAACAGATACGCAGTATTTT.